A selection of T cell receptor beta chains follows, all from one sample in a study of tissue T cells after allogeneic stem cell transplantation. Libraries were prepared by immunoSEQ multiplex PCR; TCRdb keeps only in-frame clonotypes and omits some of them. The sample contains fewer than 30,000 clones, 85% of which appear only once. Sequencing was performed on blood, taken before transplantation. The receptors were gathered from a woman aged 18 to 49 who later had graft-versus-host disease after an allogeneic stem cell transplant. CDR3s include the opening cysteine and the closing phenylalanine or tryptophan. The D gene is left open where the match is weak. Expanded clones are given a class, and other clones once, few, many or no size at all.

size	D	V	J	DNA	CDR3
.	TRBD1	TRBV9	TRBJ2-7	TGTGCCAGCAGCTCCGGGACAGGGGGACACGAGCAGTACTTC	CASSSGTGGHEQYF
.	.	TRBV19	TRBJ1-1	TGTGCCTCCCGCCCGCAGAACCCCATGAACACTGAAGCTTTCTTT	CASRPQNPMNTEAFF
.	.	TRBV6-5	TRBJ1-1	TGTGCCAGCAGTAGGGAGGGAGAGAACACTGAAGCTTTCTTT	CASSREGENTEAFF
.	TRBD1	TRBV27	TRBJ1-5	TGTGCCAGCAGTGCTACAGGGGGACAGCCCCAGCATTTT	CASSATGGQPQHF
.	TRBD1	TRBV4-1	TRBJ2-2	TGCGCCAGCAGCCCTGGACAGGGGGTAACCGGGGAGCTGTTTTTT	CASSPGQGVTGELFF
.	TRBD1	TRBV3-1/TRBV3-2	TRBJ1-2	TGTGCCAGCAGCCAATCCTCAAGATCGGACAGGGGGCACGGCTACACCTTC	CASSQSSRSDRGHGYTF
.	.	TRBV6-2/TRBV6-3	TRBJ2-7	TGTGCCAGCAGTTACCCCGGGATCTACGAGCAGTACTTC	CASSYPGIYEQYF
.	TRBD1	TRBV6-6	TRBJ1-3	TGTGCCAGCAGTTCCCCGGGACAGCCCTCTGGAAACACCATATATTTT	CASSSPGQPSGNTIYF
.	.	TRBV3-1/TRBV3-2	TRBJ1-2	TGTGCCAGCAGTCTCAACAGGGTCCCTGGCTACACCTTC	CASSLNRVPGYTF
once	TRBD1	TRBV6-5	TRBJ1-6	TGTGCCAGCAGGCCGGGACAGGGATCACCCCTCCACTTT	CASRPGQGSPLHF
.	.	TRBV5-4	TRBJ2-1	TGTGCCAGCAGCTTGGCCGGGACCCGCCAGCCCGAGCAGTTCTTC	CASSLAGTRQPEQFF
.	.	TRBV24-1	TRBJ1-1	TGTGCCACCAGTGGCCGGTTGGGTGAAGCTTTCTTT	CATSGRLGEAFF
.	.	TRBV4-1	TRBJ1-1	TGCGCCAGCAGCTCCAAGATCAACTTCGGCAACACTGAAGCTTTCTTT	CASSSKINFGNTEAFF
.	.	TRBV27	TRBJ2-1	TGTGCCAGCAGTTCAATACAACTCAACAATGAGCAGTTCTTC	CASSSIQLNNEQFF
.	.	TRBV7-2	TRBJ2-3	TGTGCCAGCAGCCCTGACAGCCTGGGCACAGATACGCAGTATTTT	CASSPDSLGTDTQYF
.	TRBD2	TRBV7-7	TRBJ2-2	TGTGCTAGCAGCCCTTCTCAGCGGGGGGTGAACACCGGGGAGCTGTTTTTT	CASSPSQRGVNTGELFF
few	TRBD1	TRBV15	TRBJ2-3	TGTGCCACCAGCAGAGGAAAAGACAGGGGGAGAGATACGCAGTATTTT	CATSRGKDRGRDTQYF
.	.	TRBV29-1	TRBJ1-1	TGCAGCGCCGTGAACACTGAAGCTTTCTTT	CSAVNTEAFF
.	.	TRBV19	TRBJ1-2	TGTGCCAGTAGCCTAATAGGGGGGAACTATGGCTACACCTTC	CASSLIGGNYGYTF
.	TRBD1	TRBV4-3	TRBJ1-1	TGCGCCAGCAGCCAAGGGGGACAGGCCAACACTGAAGCTTTCTTT	CASSQGGQANTEAFF
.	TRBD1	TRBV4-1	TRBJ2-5	TGCGCCAGCAGCCAAGCAGGGGGAGCTGATCGGACCCAGTACTTC	CASSQAGGADRTQYF
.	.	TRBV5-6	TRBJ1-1	TGTGCCAGCAGCTTGGGGGCCGGATGGAGGGCTTTCTTT	CASSLGAGWRAFF
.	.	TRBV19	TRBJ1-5	TGTGCCAGTAGTATACAACGCAATCAGCCCCAGCATTTT	CASSIQRNQPQHF
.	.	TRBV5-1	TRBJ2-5	TGCGCCAGCAGCTTGGAGGGACGGGAGACCCAGTACTTC	CASSLEGRETQYF
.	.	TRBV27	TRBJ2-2	TGTGCCAGCAGTCGAAAGGGGCAGCGCACCGGGGAGCTGTTTTTT	CASSRKGQRTGELFF
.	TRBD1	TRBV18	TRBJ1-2	TGTGCCAGCTCACCAACGGACAGGGGAGGTGGCTACACCTTC	CASSPTDRGGGYTF
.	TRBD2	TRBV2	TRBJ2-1	TGTGCCAGCAGTCCGAGGGGCGGGAGGGCGTCCCGGGGTGAGCAGTTCTTC	CASSPRGGRASRGEQFF
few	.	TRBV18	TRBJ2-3	TGTGCCAGCTCACCCCGGGACGGGAGCACAGATACGCAGTATTTT	CASSPRDGSTDTQYF
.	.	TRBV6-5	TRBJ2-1	TGTGCCAGCAGCTTAGCGGCGAGCTCCTACAATGAGCAGTTCTTC	CASSLAASSYNEQFF
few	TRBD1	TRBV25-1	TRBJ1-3	TGTGCCAGCAGTGAACAGGGGGCCTCTGGAAACACCATATATTTT	CASSEQGASGNTIYF
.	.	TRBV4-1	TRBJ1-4	TGCGCCAGCAGCCCCTGGTGGGGGGTGGGTGAAAAACTGTTTTTT	CASSPWWGVGEKLFF
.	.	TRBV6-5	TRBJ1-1	TGTGCCAGCGGGGCGAAACTCAACACTGAAGCTTTCTTT	CASGAKLNTEAFF
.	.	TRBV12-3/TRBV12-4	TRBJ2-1	TGTGCCAGCAGTTTAAGGGAAGATGAGCAGTTCTTC	CASSLREDEQFF
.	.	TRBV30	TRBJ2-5	TGTGCCTGGAATGAGGGAGTGGAGGGGGAACCCCAGTACTTC	CAWNEGVEGEPQYF
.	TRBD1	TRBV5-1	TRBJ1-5	TGCGCCAGCAGCGCGACAGGGAACGGCAATCAGCCCCAGCATTTT	CASSATGNGNQPQHF
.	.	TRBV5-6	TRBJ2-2	TGTGCCAGCAGCTTCCGGGACTACACCGGGGAGCTGTTTTTT	CASSFRDYTGELFF
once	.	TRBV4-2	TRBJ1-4	TGTGCCAGCAGCCAAGCTTCAACTAATGAAAAACTGTTTTTT	CASSQASTNEKLFF